This T cell receptor (beta chain) was captured by sequencing in a study of CD8+ T cells in alopecia areata. Regarding the study as a whole: Compared with normal scalp, lesional scalp had higher clonality and more expanded CD8+ clones.

Alopecia areata patients provided lesional scalp punch biopsies and peripheral blood. V was clipped by 2 bases and J by 7 bases; unmatched bases: 10. The CDR3 covers 15 residues. In germline, CDR1 is GTSNPN, CDR2 SVGIG (reference sequence). TCR sequencing used cDNA made by reverse transcription of extracted RNA. TCRdb's table, derived via immunoSEQ multiplex PCR, lists solely in-frame clones and lacks some. Altogether roughly 250,000 clones are present, around two thirds being singletons, with the ten largest covering 0.95% to 1.5%. A note on this clone: Its specificity is unknown.

V usage is TRBV30 and J usage is TRBJ1-4; 7 bases line up with TRBD1. This clonotype was obtained from a human donor with alopecia areata. The material sequenced was CD4+ T cells sorted from blood, taken at week 0. The CDR3 nucleotides are TGTGCCTGGAGTCCGTCGACAGGGCTCAGTGAAAAACTGTTTTTT. It translates to CAWSPSTGLSEKLFF. The whole variable domain, filled in from reference TRBV30 and TRBJ1-4, reads SQTIHQWPATLVQPVGSPLSLECTVEGTSNPNLYWYRQAAGRGLQLLFYSVGIGQISSEVPQNLSASRPQDRQFILSSKKLLLSDSGFYLCAWSPSTGLSEKLFFGSGTQLSVL.